These T cell receptor beta chains were read from a single sample in a study of cytomegalovirus exposure and HLA in healthy donors. Method: immunoSEQ multiplex PCR; TCRdb's copy keeps in-frame clones and lacks some. The sample holds about 190,000 clones, around 83% seen once. Sequencing used PBMCs. The receptors come from a man aged 40-49 years in good health and CMV-seropositive. The CDR3 runs from the conserved cysteine through the conserved F or W. The order of the fields is J gene, D gene, clone size, V gene, CDR3 DNA, CDR3 protein. A D gene is named only where the DNA matches it firmly. The listing skips clone size in some rows; elsewhere it reads once, few, many or a size class.

j_call: TRBJ1-2
d_call: .
clone_size: .
v_call: TRBV25-1
cdr3_nt: TGTGCCAGCAGTGAACTAGGTAGTGGGACAATCCATGGCTACACCTTC
cdr3_aa: CASSELGSGTIHGYTF

j_call: TRBJ1-2
d_call: .
clone_size: .
v_call: TRBV11-2
cdr3_nt: TGTGCCAGCAGCTCCTCCCGGACAGATCTAGATGGCTACACCTTC
cdr3_aa: CASSSSRTDLDGYTF

j_call: TRBJ2-2
d_call: TRBD2
clone_size: .
v_call: TRBV5-1
cdr3_nt: TGCGCCAGCAGCTTGGCGGGAGGGGACCCCGGGGAGCTGTTTTTT
cdr3_aa: CASSLAGGDPGELFF

j_call: TRBJ2-2
d_call: TRBD2
clone_size: .
v_call: TRBV7-8
cdr3_nt: TGTGCCAGCAGCTATCCCCTAGCGGGAAGCACCGGGGAGCTGTTTTTT
cdr3_aa: CASSYPLAGSTGELFF

j_call: TRBJ2-7
d_call: TRBD1
clone_size: .
v_call: TRBV18
cdr3_nt: TGTGCCAGCTCATCCGGACAGGGAACCGTCTACGAGCAGTACTTC
cdr3_aa: CASSSGQGTVYEQYF

j_call: TRBJ2-5
d_call: .
clone_size: .
v_call: TRBV7-9
cdr3_nt: TGTTCCAGCAGCTTAGGTGCAGGGGAGGAGACCCAGTACTTC
cdr3_aa: CSSSLGAGEETQYF

j_call: TRBJ2-5
d_call: .
clone_size: .
v_call: TRBV30
cdr3_nt: TGTGCCTGGAGTGTACGAGCAGGGCGGGGGACCCAGTACTTC
cdr3_aa: CAWSVRAGRGTQYF

j_call: TRBJ2-7
d_call: TRBD1
clone_size: few
v_call: TRBV9
cdr3_nt: TGTGCCAGCAGCCCCCGGGACAGGGCTTACGAGCAGTACTTC
cdr3_aa: CASSPRDRAYEQYF

j_call: TRBJ2-5
d_call: TRBD1
clone_size: .
v_call: TRBV4-2
cdr3_nt: TGTGCCAGCAGCCGAACGGGACAGGAGGAAGAGACCCAGTACTTC
cdr3_aa: CASSRTGQEEETQYF

j_call: TRBJ2-1
d_call: TRBD2
clone_size: .
v_call: TRBV18
cdr3_nt: TGTGCCAGCTCACCAGACCGACTAGCGGGAGAGACTGAGCAGTTCTTC
cdr3_aa: CASSPDRLAGETEQFF

j_call: TRBJ1-5
d_call: .
clone_size: .
v_call: TRBV21-1
cdr3_nt: TGTGCCAGCAGCAAACCTCTCCCAGGTCAGCCCCAGCATTTT
cdr3_aa: CASSKPLPGQPQHF

j_call: TRBJ2-1
d_call: TRBD2
clone_size: .
v_call: TRBV19
cdr3_nt: TGTGCCAGTAACCGGGAGGGGTCCTACAATGAGCAGTTCTTC
cdr3_aa: CASNREGSYNEQFF

j_call: TRBJ2-7
d_call: TRBD1
clone_size: once
v_call: TRBV6-5
cdr3_nt: TGTGCCAGCAGACAGGGGGACGAGCAGTACTTC
cdr3_aa: CASRQGDEQYF

j_call: TRBJ2-7
d_call: .
clone_size: .
v_call: TRBV15
cdr3_nt: TGTGCCACCAGCAGAGATGTTTCGTCGGACGAGCAGTACTTC
cdr3_aa: CATSRDVSSDEQYF

j_call: TRBJ2-3
d_call: TRBD1
clone_size: .
v_call: TRBV6-4
cdr3_nt: TGTGCCAGCAGTGAAAAGGGACAGGGGGCGGATACGCAGTATTTT
cdr3_aa: CASSEKGQGADTQYF

j_call: TRBJ2-5
d_call: TRBD2
clone_size: .
v_call: TRBV5-4
cdr3_nt: TGTGCCAGCAGCTCAGGACTAGCGGGAGGGGGAGAGACCCAGTACTTC
cdr3_aa: CASSSGLAGGGETQYF

j_call: TRBJ2-6
d_call: .
clone_size: .
v_call: TRBV7-9
cdr3_nt: TGTGCCAGCAGCGCGCCAGGGGCCCTTGTACCCCCTGGGGCCAACGTCCTGACTTTC
cdr3_aa: CASSAPGALVPPGANVLTF

j_call: TRBJ1-5
d_call: .
clone_size: .
v_call: TRBV5-1
cdr3_nt: TGCGCCAGCAGCTCCGACAGAAATCAGCCCCAGCATTTT
cdr3_aa: CASSSDRNQPQHF

j_call: TRBJ2-2
d_call: .
clone_size: .
v_call: TRBV9
cdr3_nt: TGTGCCAGCAGCGTTTCGGGTTACACCGGGGAGCTGTTTTTT
cdr3_aa: CASSVSGYTGELFF

j_call: TRBJ2-5
d_call: TRBD2
clone_size: .
v_call: TRBV28
cdr3_nt: TGTGCCAGCAGGCAAAGACTAGCGGAGCAGTACTTC
cdr3_aa: CASRQRLAEQYF

j_call: TRBJ1-2
d_call: .
clone_size: .
v_call: TRBV29-1
cdr3_nt: TGCAGCGTTGAGAGGAGCAGCTATGGCTACACCTTC
cdr3_aa: CSVERSSYGYTF

j_call: TRBJ2-5
d_call: TRBD1
clone_size: few
v_call: TRBV2
cdr3_nt: TGTGCCAGCAGTTCTACAGGGGGCACGGGAGAGACCCAGTACTTC
cdr3_aa: CASSSTGGTGETQYF

j_call: TRBJ2-7
d_call: TRBD2
clone_size: .
v_call: TRBV5-1
cdr3_nt: TGCGCCAGCAGCTCGGGACTAGCGGATATCTACGAGCAGTACTTC
cdr3_aa: CASSSGLADIYEQYF

j_call: TRBJ2-4
d_call: .
clone_size: .
v_call: TRBV7-9
cdr3_nt: TGTGCCAGCAGCTTAGGGAATCTAGGCGGCAAAAACATTCAGTACTTC
cdr3_aa: CASSLGNLGGKNIQYF

j_call: TRBJ2-3
d_call: .
clone_size: .
v_call: TRBV9
cdr3_nt: TGTGCCAGCAGCGTAGCTACAGGAAGCCCAGATACGCAGTATTTT
cdr3_aa: CASSVATGSPDTQYF

j_call: TRBJ1-1
d_call: .
clone_size: .
v_call: TRBV27
cdr3_nt: TGTGCCAGCAGTCACGGACAGACGAACACTGAAGCTTTCTTT
cdr3_aa: CASSHGQTNTEAFF

j_call: TRBJ1-5
d_call: .
clone_size: .
v_call: TRBV5-1
cdr3_nt: TGCGCCAGCAGCTTGGCAGGAAATGATCAGCCCCAGCATTTT
cdr3_aa: CASSLAGNDQPQHF

j_call: TRBJ2-6
d_call: TRBD1
clone_size: .
v_call: TRBV27
cdr3_nt: TGTGCCAGCAGTTTACGAAGAACCCCCGGGACAGGAACTCTCGGCCGGGCCAACGTCCTGACTTTC
cdr3_aa: CASSLRRTPGTGTLGRANVLTF

j_call: TRBJ2-2
d_call: TRBD1
clone_size: .
v_call: TRBV9
cdr3_nt: TGTGCCAGCAGCGGAAGGACAGGGGTCACCGGGGAGCTGTTTTTT
cdr3_aa: CASSGRTGVTGELFF

j_call: TRBJ1-2
d_call: TRBD1
clone_size: .
v_call: TRBV6-1
cdr3_nt: TGTGCCAGCAGTGAGGGGACAGCAGGCTATGGCTACACCTTC
cdr3_aa: CASSEGTAGYGYTF

j_call: TRBJ1-2
d_call: .
clone_size: .
v_call: TRBV28
cdr3_nt: TGTGCCAGCAGTCCCGAAGGACAGCGCTATGGCTACACCTTC
cdr3_aa: CASSPEGQRYGYTF

j_call: TRBJ2-7
d_call: TRBD1
clone_size: .
v_call: TRBV19
cdr3_nt: TGTGCCAGTATTCCCACCGGGACAGTAATCGAGCAGTACTTC
cdr3_aa: CASIPTGTVIEQYF

j_call: TRBJ2-2
d_call: TRBD2
clone_size: .
v_call: TRBV9
cdr3_nt: TGTGCCAGCAGCGTATCCGGGACTAGGATCACCGGGGAGCTGTTTTTT
cdr3_aa: CASSVSGTRITGELFF

j_call: TRBJ1-6
d_call: .
clone_size: .
v_call: TRBV7-8
cdr3_nt: TGTGCCAGCAGCCCAGAACATAATTCACCCCTCCACTTT
cdr3_aa: CASSPEHNSPLHF

j_call: TRBJ2-5
d_call: TRBD1
clone_size: .
v_call: TRBV6-1
cdr3_nt: TGTGCCAACTGGGGACAGTACCAAGAGACCCAGTACTTC
cdr3_aa: CANWGQYQETQYF

j_call: TRBJ2-7
d_call: .
clone_size: .
v_call: TRBV16
cdr3_nt: TGTGCCAGCAGCTTGGCGGTGGGGGGTTTCGAGCAGTACTTC
cdr3_aa: CASSLAVGGFEQYF

j_call: TRBJ1-2
d_call: .
clone_size: .
v_call: TRBV10-3
cdr3_nt: TGTGCCATCAGTGAGTCCGGGGTAGGGTATGGCTACACCTTC
cdr3_aa: CAISESGVGYGYTF

j_call: TRBJ2-5
d_call: TRBD2
clone_size: once
v_call: TRBV18
cdr3_nt: TGTGCCAGCTCACCGACGGGACTAGCGGTAGAGACCCAGTACTTC
cdr3_aa: CASSPTGLAVETQYF

j_call: TRBJ2-1
d_call: TRBD2
clone_size: once
v_call: TRBV6-1
cdr3_nt: TGTGCCAGCAGGCTAGCGGGAGTCAATGAGCAGTTCTTC
cdr3_aa: CASRLAGVNEQFF

j_call: TRBJ1-2
d_call: .
clone_size: .
v_call: TRBV28
cdr3_nt: TGTGCCAGCAGTTTGAGAGGGGGAGGCTACACCTTC
cdr3_aa: CASSLRGGGYTF

j_call: TRBJ2-1
d_call: .
clone_size: .
v_call: TRBV13
cdr3_nt: TGTGCCAGCAGCTTTCAAGGGGCATTGGACAATGAGCAGTTCTTC
cdr3_aa: CASSFQGALDNEQFF

j_call: TRBJ1-1
d_call: TRBD1
clone_size: .
v_call: TRBV5-1
cdr3_nt: TGCGCCAGCAGCTTGGCCGCGGGACAGGGAACTGAAGCTTTCTTT
cdr3_aa: CASSLAAGQGTEAFF

j_call: TRBJ2-7
d_call: TRBD2
clone_size: .
v_call: TRBV13
cdr3_nt: TGTGCCAGCAGCTCCCGCGGTCTAGCGGTCTACGAGCAGTACTTC
cdr3_aa: CASSSRGLAVYEQYF

j_call: TRBJ1-5
d_call: .
clone_size: .
v_call: TRBV1
cdr3_nt: TGCACCAGCAGCCAAGTGAAGGGGAATCAGCCCCAGCATTTT
cdr3_aa: CTSSQVKGNQPQHF

j_call: TRBJ1-2
d_call: .
clone_size: .
v_call: TRBV2
cdr3_nt: TGTGCCAGCAGTGCTGGGGGGGGAGGGGGCTACACCTTC
cdr3_aa: CASSAGGGGGYTF

j_call: TRBJ2-5
d_call: .
clone_size: once
v_call: TRBV7-3
cdr3_nt: TGTGCCAGCAGCGCGAAACCCTGGGAGACCCAGTACTTC
cdr3_aa: CASSAKPWETQYF

j_call: TRBJ1-2
d_call: .
clone_size: once
v_call: TRBV6-6
cdr3_nt: TGTGCCAGCACCACGAGGGGGTGGGATGGCTACACCTTC
cdr3_aa: CASTTRGWDGYTF

j_call: TRBJ2-3
d_call: TRBD2
clone_size: .
v_call: TRBV5-1
cdr3_nt: TGCGCCAGCAGCTTGGTGGCCCGGTTTAGCGGGAGGACGGCAGATACGCAGTATTTT
cdr3_aa: CASSLVARFSGRTADTQYF

j_call: TRBJ2-7
d_call: TRBD1
clone_size: .
v_call: TRBV5-1
cdr3_nt: TGCGCCAGCAGCTGGGACAGCTACGAGCAGTACTTC
cdr3_aa: CASSWDSYEQYF